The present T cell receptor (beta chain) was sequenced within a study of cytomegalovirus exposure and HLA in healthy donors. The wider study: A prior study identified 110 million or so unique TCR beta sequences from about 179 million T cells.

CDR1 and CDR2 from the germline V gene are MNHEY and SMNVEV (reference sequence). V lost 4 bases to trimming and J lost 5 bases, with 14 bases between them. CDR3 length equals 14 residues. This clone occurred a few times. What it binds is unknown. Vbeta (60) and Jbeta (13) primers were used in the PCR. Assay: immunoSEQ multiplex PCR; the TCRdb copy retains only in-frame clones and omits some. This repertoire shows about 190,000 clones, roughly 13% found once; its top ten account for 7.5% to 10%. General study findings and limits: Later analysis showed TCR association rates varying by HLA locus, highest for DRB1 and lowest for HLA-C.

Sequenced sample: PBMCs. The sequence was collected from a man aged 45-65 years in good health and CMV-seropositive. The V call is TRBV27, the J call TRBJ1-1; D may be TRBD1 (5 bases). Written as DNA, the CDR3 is TGTGCCAGCAGTTCCCCCAGCAGGGTGACTGAAGCTTTCTTT. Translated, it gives CASSSPSRVTEAFF.